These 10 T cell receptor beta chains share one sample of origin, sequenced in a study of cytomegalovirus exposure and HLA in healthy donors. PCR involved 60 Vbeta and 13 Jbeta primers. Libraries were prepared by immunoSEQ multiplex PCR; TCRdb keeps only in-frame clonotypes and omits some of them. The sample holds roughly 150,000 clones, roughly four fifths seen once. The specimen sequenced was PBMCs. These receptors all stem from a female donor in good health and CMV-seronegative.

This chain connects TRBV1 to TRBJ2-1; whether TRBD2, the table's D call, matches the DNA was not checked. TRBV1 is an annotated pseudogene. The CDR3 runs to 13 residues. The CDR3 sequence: CTSRKTSSDEQFF. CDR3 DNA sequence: TGCACCAGCAGGAAGACTAGTAGCGATGAGCAGTTCTTC.

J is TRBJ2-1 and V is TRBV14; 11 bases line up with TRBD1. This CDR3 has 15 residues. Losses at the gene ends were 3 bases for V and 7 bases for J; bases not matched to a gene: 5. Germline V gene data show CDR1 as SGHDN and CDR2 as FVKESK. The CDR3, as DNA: TGTGCCAGCAGCCACGGACAGGGGGCCTGGAATGAGCAGTTCTTC. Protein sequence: CASSHGQGAWNEQFF. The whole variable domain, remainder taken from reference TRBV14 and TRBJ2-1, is EAGVTQFPSHSVIEKGQTVTLRCDPISGHDNLYWYRRVMGKEIKFLLHFVKESKQDESGMPNNRFLAERTGGTYSTLKVQPAELEDSGVYFCASSHGQGAWNEQFFGPGTRLTVL.

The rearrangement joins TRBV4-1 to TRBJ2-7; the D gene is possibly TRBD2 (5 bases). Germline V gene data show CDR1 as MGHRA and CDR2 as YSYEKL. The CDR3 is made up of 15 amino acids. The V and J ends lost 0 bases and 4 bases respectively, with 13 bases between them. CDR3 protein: CASSQDGSGKYEQYF. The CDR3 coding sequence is TGCGCCAGCAGCCAAGATGGGTCGGGGAAATACGAGCAGTACTTC.

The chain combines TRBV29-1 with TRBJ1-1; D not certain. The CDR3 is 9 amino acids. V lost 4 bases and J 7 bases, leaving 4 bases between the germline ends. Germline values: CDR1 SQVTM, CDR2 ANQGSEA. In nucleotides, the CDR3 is TGCAGCGTTGGCGGTGAAGCTTTCTTT. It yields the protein CSVGGEAFF.

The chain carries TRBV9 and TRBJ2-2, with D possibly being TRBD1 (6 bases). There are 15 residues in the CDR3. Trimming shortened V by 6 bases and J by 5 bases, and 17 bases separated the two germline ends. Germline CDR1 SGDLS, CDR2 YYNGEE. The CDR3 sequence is CASTSLQGKTGELFF. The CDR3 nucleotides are TGTGCCAGCACATCCTTACAGGGTAAGACCGGGGAGCTGTTTTTT.

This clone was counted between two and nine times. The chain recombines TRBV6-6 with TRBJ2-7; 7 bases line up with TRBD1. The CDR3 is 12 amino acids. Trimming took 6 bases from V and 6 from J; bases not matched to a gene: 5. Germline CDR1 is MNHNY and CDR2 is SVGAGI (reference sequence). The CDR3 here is CASSFDRAEQYF. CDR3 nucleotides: TGTGCCAGCAGCTTCGACAGGGCCGAGCAGTACTTC.

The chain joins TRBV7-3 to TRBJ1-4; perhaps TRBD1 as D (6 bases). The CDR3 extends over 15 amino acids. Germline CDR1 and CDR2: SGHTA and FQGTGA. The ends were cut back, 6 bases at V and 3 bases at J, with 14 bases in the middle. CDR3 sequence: CASSEGEPANEKLFF. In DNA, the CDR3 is TGTGCCAGCAGTGAGGGGGAGCCGGCTAATGAAAAACTGTTTTTT.

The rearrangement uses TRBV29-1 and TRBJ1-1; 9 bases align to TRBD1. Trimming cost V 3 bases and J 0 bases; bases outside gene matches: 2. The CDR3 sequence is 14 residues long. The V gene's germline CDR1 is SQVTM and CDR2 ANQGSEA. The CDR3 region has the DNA TGCAGCGTTGAGAGGACAGGGGTGAACACTGAAGCTTTCTTT. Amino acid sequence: CSVERTGVNTEAFF.

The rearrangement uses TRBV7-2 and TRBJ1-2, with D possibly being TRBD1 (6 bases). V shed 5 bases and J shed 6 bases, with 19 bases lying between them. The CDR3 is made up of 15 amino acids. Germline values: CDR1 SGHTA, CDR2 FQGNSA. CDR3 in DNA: TGTGCCAGCAGCCGGGGGGCGGCAGGGAGGCATGGCTACACCTTC. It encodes CASSRGAAGRHGYTF.

DNA for the CDR3: TGTGCCAGCAGTTACGATTACGGCTCTGGAAACACCATATATTTT. Its protein product is CASSYDYGSGNTIYF. This chain uses TRBV6-5 with TRBJ1-3; D gene uncertain. Per the germline V gene, CDR1 is MNHEY and CDR2 is SVGAGI. This CDR3 is built from 15 residues. The V end was cut by 2 bases, the J end by 0 bases, with 8 bases between.